This TCR beta chain was obtained from a study of blood T cell repertoires in COVID-19. Across the whole study: The United States, Italy and Spain were the sources of the acute and convalescent COVID-19 samples. Sources were T cells, B-cell-depleted T cells, or PBMCs; the material itself was cDNA or gDNA.

Germline V gene sequence: CDR1 SGHTS, CDR2 YDEGEE. With 4 bases clipped from V and 7 bases from J, the junction kept 10 bases outside the gene matches. The CDR3 totals 17 residues. The authors' processing: Amplified reference gene primers provided the basis for estimating nucleated cell counts. Sequencing was performed with immunoSEQ multiplex PCR; in TCRdb, only in-frame clones are kept and a portion is missing. Clone size and V and J calls were adopted from that table, with D and trimming inferred from the DNA. The sample lists roughly 320,000 clones, approximately 86% seen once, with over 1% in the top ten.

Specimen: peripheral blood. The receptor comes from a man between 65 and 80 years old with acute or convalescent COVID-19. The V gene is TRBV5-8, the J gene TRBJ2-6; TRBD2 matches 11 bases. For the CDR3, the DNA is TGTGCCAGCAGCATACTAGCGGGAGCCAGTTTAGCCAACGTCCTGACTTTC. Translating it yields CASSILAGASLANVLTF.